Listed below are T cell receptor beta chains from one sample, sequenced in a study of circulating CD8 cells and anti-PD-1 response in melanoma. From the reads, TCRdb called clonotypes with MiXCR, one entry per CDR3 protein. The table has 900 to 1,200 distinct CDR3 sequences, about 8% seen once. Here the sequenced sample was CD8+ T cells from PBMCs, taken at baseline or after one month of anti-PD-1 therapy (not recorded which). The receptors originated from a human donor with melanoma. Both conserved end residues are part of each CDR3. A D gene is named only where the DNA matches it firmly. Clone size is shown for a subset of rows, as once, few, many or a class of expanded clone.

J gene,D gene,V gene,clone size,CDR3 protein,CDR3 DNA
TRBJ2-4,TRBD2,TRBV6-5,large,CASSLIGLIAGGPTKNIQYF,TGTGCCAGCAGTCTAATCGGCCTCATAGCGGGGGGGCCGACCAAAAACATTCAGTACTTC
TRBJ2-5,.,TRBV28,large,CATDSPGLSRGAQYF,TGTGCCACCGATTCCCCGGGACTATCAAGGGGGGCCCAGTACTTC
TRBJ2-7,.,TRBV7-2,medium-sized,CASSLSRVGYEQYF,TGTGCCAGCAGCTTAAGTAGGGTGGGCTACGAGCAGTACTTC
TRBJ1-1,TRBD1,TRBV19,.,CASSSPDRGTEAFF,TGTGCCAGTAGTTCCCCGGACAGGGGGACTGAAGCTTTCTTT
TRBJ2-7,.,TRBV20-1,large,CSARDLLQVSEQYF,TGCAGTGCTAGAGACCTCCTACAGGTATCCGAGCAGTACTTC
TRBJ2-3,.,TRBV2,large,CASSTGRSTDTQYF,TGTGCCAGCAGCACGGGGCGCAGCACAGATACGCAGTATTTT
TRBJ2-7,.,TRBV4-2,once,CASSHSASYEQYF,TGTGCCAGCAGCCACTCCGCCTCCTACGAGCAGTACTTC
TRBJ1-1,.,TRBV7-9,medium-sized,CASSSTGSGTEAFF,TGTGCCAGCAGCAGTACAGGGAGTGGCACTGAAGCTTTCTTT
TRBJ2-1,.,TRBV7-9,large,CASSTAYNEQFF,TGTGCCAGCAGCACAGCCTACAATGAGCAGTTCTTC
TRBJ2-5,.,TRBV15,medium-sized,CATVSGKETQYF,TGTGCCACCGTGTCCGGAAAAGAGACCCAGTACTTC
TRBJ2-3,.,TRBV7-3,.,CASSLAITDTQYF,TGTGCCAGCAGCCTCGCTATCACGGATACGCAGTATTTT
TRBJ2-3,TRBD2,TRBV28,large,CASSLAGADTQYF,TGTGCCAGCAGCCTAGCGGGGGCAGATACGCAGTATTTT
TRBJ1-1,TRBD1,TRBV25-1,medium-sized,CASRTGVGEAFF,TGTGCCAGCAGGACAGGGGTCGGCGAAGCTTTCTTT
TRBJ2-2,TRBD1,TRBV27,medium-sized,CASSSQGDDTGELFF,TGTGCCAGCAGTTCCCAGGGGGACGACACCGGGGAGCTGTTTTTT
TRBJ2-3,.,TRBV14,.,CAGSPIKMVTDTQYF,TGTGCCGGCAGCCCAATCAAGATGGTCACAGATACGCAGTATTTT
TRBJ1-6,.,TRBV9,large,CASSVGRVDNSPLHF,TGTGCCAGCAGCGTAGGGAGGGTAGATAATTCACCCCTCCACTTT
TRBJ2-1,.,TRBV7-9,medium-sized,CASSQAFNEQFF,TGTGCCAGCAGCCAGGCCTTCAATGAGCAGTTCTTC
TRBJ2-7,.,TRBV28,medium-sized,CASNALRDLYEQYF,TGTGCCAGCAACGCTCTCAGGGACCTCTACGAGCAGTACTTC
TRBJ2-2,TRBD1,TRBV29-1,.,CSVQGQGDAGELFF,TGCAGCGTTCAGGGACAGGGAGACGCCGGGGAGCTGTTTTTT
TRBJ1-1,TRBD1,TRBV19,medium-sized,CASSIGHRTGENTEAFF,TGTGCCAGTAGTATAGGCCACCGGACAGGAGAGAACACTGAAGCTTTCTTT
TRBJ1-2,.,TRBV19,medium-sized,CASSIWTRKGNYGYTF,TGTGCCAGTAGTATTTGGACACGGAAAGGCAACTATGGCTACACCTTC
TRBJ2-7,TRBD1,TRBV20-1,medium-sized,CSARDPDRAPYEQYF,TGCAGTGCTAGAGATCCGGACAGGGCCCCCTACGAGCAGTACTTC
TRBJ2-1,TRBD1,TRBV24-1,medium-sized,CATSDLGQGAYNEQFF,TGTGCCACCAGTGACCTGGGACAGGGTGCCTACAATGAGCAGTTCTTC
TRBJ2-3,.,TRBV19,few,CASSIDQGTSTDTQYF,TGTGCCAGTAGTATCGATCAGGGTACTAGCACAGATACGCAGTATTTT
TRBJ2-7,.,TRBV20-1,.,CSAGDMRRYFEGDEQYF,TGCAGTGCTGGGGATATGCGTAGGTACTTTGAGGGGGACGAGCAGTACTTC
TRBJ2-7,.,TRBV7-3,.,CASSSLGTSYEQYF,TGTGCCAGCAGCTCCTTAGGAACCTCCTACGAGCAGTACTTC